The text below deals with one T cell receptor (beta chain). Antigen unknown. This entry comes from a study of persistence of HIV-infected CD4 T cells. The junction had 9 bases not matched to a gene; V was cut back by 6 bases and J by 8 bases. Per the germline V gene, CDR1 is KGHSH and CDR2 is LQKENI. The CDR3 length is 15 residues. Overlapping HIV-1 Gag 15-mer peptides at 0.8 to 1 ug per peptide per mL were used. Sorted nonresponding memory CD4+ T cells were CD40L-negative, CD69-negative, CD45RO-high. Donors had CD4+ T cell counts above 400 cells/uL and were CMV-seropositive. CD8+ T cells were removed from PBMCs prior to stimulation. Notes on the study in general: Degenerate expanded CDR3beta sequences were enriched among CMV- and Gag-responding cells.

Sequencing used immunoSEQ version 4 in survey mode. TCRdb keeps only in-frame clones here, not all; method: immunoSEQ multiplex PCR. The table records approximately 65,000 clones, 70% to 75% of them present only once. The receptor's source is an adult man with HIV who was CMV-seropositive. The sample in question was CD4+ T cells sorted from PBMCs after roughly 18-hour stimulation, obtained from a patient who received antiretroviral therapy. V and J are TRBV18 and TRBJ1-6; 8 bases line up with TRBD1. The CDR3 coding sequence is TGTGCCAGCTCCCTAGGACAGGGATCCGATTCACCCCTCCACTTT. Translating gives CASSLGQGSDSPLHF.